The 10 T cell receptor beta chains given below trace back to one sample, sequenced in a study of shared clonotypes between healthy human individuals (dated by TCRdb to the early 2020s). CD8 naive samples consisted of CD45RO-negative cells that were positively selected for CCR7, yielding a CD45RA+CCR7+ population without TemRA cells. Libraries were built with the immunoSEQ multiplex PCR assay. Held by TCRdb, this immuneACCESS table contains in-frame sequences only and omits some clones. Under half of the omission traces to an unresolved V gene where checked; the cause of the rest is unknown. In all, the sample holds hundreds of thousands of clones, and less than 97% of those were seen once. 0.11% of the sample rests with the top ten. Sample: naive CD8+ T cells sorted from blood. The sample's cell subset or site label is to be understood as: CD45RA+CCR7+. All receptors derive from a woman in her 30s in good health.

This clone was counted a single time. The chain has TRBV5-1 and TRBJ1-2, with TRBD1 matching over 7 bases. This CDR3 is built from 13 residues. Per germline, CDR1 SGHRS and CDR2 YFSETQ. With V trimmed by 4 bases and J by 5 bases, 5 bases remained unmatched. The CDR3 DNA is TGCGCCAGCAGCGCCACAGGGGAGTATGGCTACACCTTC. The encoded protein is CASSATGEYGYTF. The variable domain in full, completed from reference TRBV5-1 and TRBJ1-2, reads KAGVTQTPRYLIKTRGQQVTLSCSPISGHRSVSWYQQTPGQGLQFLFEYFSETQRNKGNFPGRFSGRQFSNSRSEMNVSTLELGDSALYLCASSATGEYGYTFGSGTRLTVV.

The gene calls are TRBV19 and TRBJ1-1; perhaps TRBD1 as D (6 bases). This CDR3 comprises 16 residues. Trimming shortened V by 7 bases and J by 2 bases, and 20 bases separated the two germline ends. The germline V gene has CDR1 LNHDA and CDR2 SQIVND (reference sequence). The CDR3 spells CASIPRDGGVNTEAFF. CDR3 DNA sequence: TGTGCCAGTATTCCAAGGGACGGGGGCGTAAACACTGAAGCTTTCTTT.

This chain links TRBV5-1 with TRBJ2-7, with D perhaps TRBD2 (5 bases). The germline V and J ends were trimmed by 0 bases and 2 bases, with 12 bases remaining between them. CDR1 and CDR2 from the germline V gene are SGHRS and YFSETQ. This CDR3 contains 15 residues. The CDR3 protein is CASSLVEENPYEQYF. The DNA for the CDR3 is TGCGCCAGCAGCTTGGTGGAGGAGAATCCCTACGAGCAGTACTTC.

The CDR3 sequence: CASSPFSGRADEQYF. CDR3 DNA: TGTGCCAGCAGTCCATTCAGCGGGAGGGCCGACGAGCAGTACTTC. This sequence joins TRBV27 and TRBJ2-7, with TRBD2 matching 10 bases. The germline CDR1 and CDR2 sequences are MNHEY and SMNVEV (reference sequence). J gave up 5 bases and V 5 bases, and 9 bases lay outside the gene matches. CDR3 length: 15 amino acids.

J is TRBJ2-7 and V is TRBV27; D gene unclear. The V and J ends lost 6 bases and 5 bases respectively, with 17 bases between them. This CDR3 comprises 14 residues. Germline values: CDR1 MNHEY, CDR2 SMNVEV (reference sequence). CDR3 bases: TGTGCCAGCAGAGTAGCCTTCGGATCCCACGAGCAGTACTTC. It is translated as CASRVAFGSHEQYF.

V gene TRBV28 combines with J gene TRBJ2-5; 7 bases fit TRBD1. Judging by the DNA end, TRBJ2-7 fits better; the J call may be wrong. The CDR3 runs 14 residues. Germline CDR1 is MDHEN and CDR2 is SYDVKM. The CDR3 coding sequence is TGTGCCAGCAGTCTGTCCAGGGGGTTCAACGAGCAGTACTTC. Translating it yields CASSLSRGFNEQYF.

The chain has TRBV7-9 and TRBJ1-4; 7 bases map to TRBD1. The V segment lost 4 bases and the J segment 3 bases; nucleotides outside the gene matches: 17. Per the germline V gene, CDR1 is SEHNR and CDR2 is FQNEAQ (reference sequence). The CDR3 loop spans 19 amino acids. In nucleotides, the CDR3 is TGTGCCAGCAGCTCCAGACAGGGCGAAGCTTTTGGGGCTAATGAAAAACTGTTTTTT. Protein: CASSSRQGEAFGANEKLFF.

This chain uses TRBV2 with TRBJ2-6; either TRBD1 or TRBD2 may supply D (5 bases each). Germline loops: CDR1 SNHLY, CDR2 FYNNEI. Trimming removed 7 bases at V and 0 bases at J, with 13 bases between. The CDR3 runs to 16 residues. Here the CDR3 DNA reads TGTGCCAGCACCCCGGGACGGAGCTCTGGGGCCAACGTCCTGACTTTC. This codes for CASTPGRSSGANVLTF.

The J gene is TRBJ2-7, the V gene TRBV7-9, with 9 bases lining up with TRBD1. This CDR3 contains 16 residues. The junction had 8 bases not matched to a gene; V was cut back by 3 bases and J by 2 bases. Germline CDR1 SEHNR, CDR2 FQNEAQ (reference sequence). Here the CDR3 DNA reads TGTGCCAGCAGCTTTCCGGGGGGACAGGGCACCTACGAGCAGTACTTC. It translates to CASSFPGGQGTYEQYF.

The rearrangement joins TRBV18 to TRBJ2-1; unclear D gene. The CDR3 has 15 residues. V was trimmed by 1 base and J by 2 bases, leaving 9 bases between them. Germline V gene lookup returns CDR1 KGHSH and CDR2 LQKENI. CDR3 sequence reads: CASSPLRSPYNEQFF. The CDR3 DNA follows: TGTGCCAGCTCACCACTCCGGAGCCCCTACAATGAGCAGTTCTTC. Filled out from reference TRBV18 and TRBJ2-1, the complete variable domain reads NAGVMQNPRHLVRRRGQEARLRCSPMKGHSHVYWYRQLPEEGLKFMVYLQKENIIDESGMPKERFSAEFPKEGPSILRIQQVVRGDSAAYFCASSPLRSPYNEQFFGPGTRLTVL.